Listed below are T cell receptor beta chains from one sample, sequenced in a study of blood T cell repertoires in COVID-19. Sequencing used immunoSEQ multiplex PCR; TCRdb keeps in-frame clones, though not all of them. Here the sample spans about 150,000 clones, around 79% being singletons. Sample: peripheral blood. Receptors originate from a woman aged 70-85 years with COVID-19, enrolled during active disease. CDR3s include the opening cysteine and the closing phenylalanine or tryptophan. Size is stated for part of the rows, as once, few or many counts, or as a class when the clone is expanded.

abundance,j_gene,v_gene,CDR3aa
.,TRBJ1-1,TRBV28,CASSSPRNTEAFF
.,TRBJ1-1,TRBV11-2,CASSLIQGGSSEAFF
few,TRBJ2-1,TRBV4-1,CASSQEFRDANEQFF
.,TRBJ1-1,TRBV11-2,CASSRRDRVAFF
.,TRBJ1-3,TRBV3-1/TRBV3-2,CASSQDPGTVGNTIYF
once,TRBJ1-2,TRBV24-1,CATSEPGTGGSGYTF
.,TRBJ1-5,TRBV6-2/TRBV6-3,CASSPTGGRRNQPQHF
.,TRBJ2-6,TRBV5-1,CASSLGLAGVGANVLTF
.,TRBJ1-5,TRBV6-2/TRBV6-3,CASSYQPGQGALNQPQHF
.,TRBJ2-1,TRBV7-9,CASSPTGGIYNEQFF
.,TRBJ2-3,TRBV11-2,CASSSGYRDTQYF
.,TRBJ1-5,TRBV27,CASSKSTGGNQPQHF
.,TRBJ1-4,TRBV5-1,CASSYQGLANEKLFF
.,TRBJ2-7,TRBV15,CATSRNNRDEQYF
.,TRBJ2-1,TRBV5-1,CASSFERGNEQFF
.,TRBJ1-6,TRBV7-9,CASSPQGMGGHSPLHF
.,TRBJ2-1,TRBV30,CAWKSLAGSYNEQFF
.,TRBJ2-5,TRBV9,CASSSERGAFRETQYF
.,TRBJ1-1,TRBV2,CASRRGPHTEAFF
few,TRBJ1-4,TRBV30,CAWSRGTGGRKLFF
few,TRBJ1-4,TRBV7-9,CASSSAQLAGKLFF
.,TRBJ2-3,TRBV19,CASSIGTASTDTQYF
.,TRBJ1-6,TRBV30,CAWSAHRSGQNSPLHF
.,TRBJ2-7,TRBV2,CASSAQGGSFYEQYF
.,TRBJ2-5,TRBV2,CASSVDRGRSETQYF
.,TRBJ1-5,TRBV5-1,CASSLGGENQPQHF
few,TRBJ2-3,TRBV3-1/TRBV3-2,CASSQAYTDTQYF
.,TRBJ1-1,TRBV9,CASSPYDRSLPAFF
once,TRBJ1-6,TRBV5-8,CASSLDRLPLHF
.,TRBJ2-7,TRBV6-6,CASSNPGYEQYF
once,TRBJ1-5,TRBV12-3/TRBV12-4,CASSISNQPQHF
.,TRBJ1-5,TRBV28,CASSLSRVTGGMNQPQHF
few,TRBJ2-7,TRBV18,CASSRSPEREQYF
.,TRBJ1-6,TRBV30,CAWSVREGFGSPLHF
once,TRBJ2-3,TRBV19,CASSRPPGGTDTQYF
.,TRBJ1-6,TRBV27,CASRPSAGSQESPLHF
.,TRBJ1-2,TRBV19,CATADKGYGYTF
few,TRBJ2-1,TRBV7-7,CASSQGRTVGPNEQFF
.,TRBJ1-2,TRBV4-2,CASSQDAARSDGYTF
.,TRBJ2-6,TRBV27,CASSTTLGFSGANVLTF
many,TRBJ1-2,TRBV19,CASSIAEGSGYTF
few,TRBJ1-2,TRBV18,CASSPPDRAGYTF
.,TRBJ1-2,TRBV5-8,CASSFLTGAYGYTF
.,TRBJ2-1,TRBV2,CASSEDRDKQFF
.,TRBJ2-5,TRBV5-1,CASSPVRGAQETQYF
.,TRBJ2-3,TRBV7-6,CASSLGAGGGTDTQYF
.,TRBJ2-1,TRBV11-2,CASSLSGGAYNEQFF
.,TRBJ1-4,TRBV2,CACQGNEKLFF
.,TRBJ1-2,TRBV13,CASNLRRQGRNYGYTF
.,TRBJ1-2,TRBV11-2,CASSLQGARGYTF
.,TRBJ2-2,TRBV19,CASSLFSGDGELFF